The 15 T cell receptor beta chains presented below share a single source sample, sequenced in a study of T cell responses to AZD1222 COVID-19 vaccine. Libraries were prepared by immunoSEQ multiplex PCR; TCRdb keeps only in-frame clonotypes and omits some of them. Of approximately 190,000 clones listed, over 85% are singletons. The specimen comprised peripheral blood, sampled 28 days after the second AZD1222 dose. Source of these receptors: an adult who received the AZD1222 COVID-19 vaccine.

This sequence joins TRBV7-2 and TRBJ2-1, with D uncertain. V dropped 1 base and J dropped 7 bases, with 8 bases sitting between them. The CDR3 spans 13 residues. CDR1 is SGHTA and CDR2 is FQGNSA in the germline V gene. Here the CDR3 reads CASSLVERNEQFF. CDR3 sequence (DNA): TGTGCCAGCAGCTTAGTGGAAAGAAATGAGCAGTTCTTC.

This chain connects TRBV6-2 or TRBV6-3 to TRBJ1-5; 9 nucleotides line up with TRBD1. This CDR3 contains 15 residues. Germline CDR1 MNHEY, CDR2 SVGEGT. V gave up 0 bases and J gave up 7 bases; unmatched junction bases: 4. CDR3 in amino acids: CASSYSRQGGQPQHF. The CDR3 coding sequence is TGTGCCAGCAGTTACTCGAGACAGGGGGGGCAGCCCCAGCATTTT.

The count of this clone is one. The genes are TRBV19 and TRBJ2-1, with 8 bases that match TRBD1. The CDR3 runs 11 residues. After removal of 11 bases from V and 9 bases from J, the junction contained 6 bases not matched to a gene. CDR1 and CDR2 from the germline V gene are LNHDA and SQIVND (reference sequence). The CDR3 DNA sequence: TGTGCCCGAAGACAGGGGCCTGAGCAGTTCTTC. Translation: CARRQGPEQFF.

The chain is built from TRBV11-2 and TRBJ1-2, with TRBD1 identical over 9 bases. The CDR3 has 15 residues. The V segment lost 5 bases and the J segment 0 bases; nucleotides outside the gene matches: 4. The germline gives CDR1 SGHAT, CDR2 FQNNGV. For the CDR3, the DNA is TGTGCCAGCAGCCCGAACAGGGGGCCTAACTATGGCTACACCTTC. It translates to CASSPNRGPNYGYTF.

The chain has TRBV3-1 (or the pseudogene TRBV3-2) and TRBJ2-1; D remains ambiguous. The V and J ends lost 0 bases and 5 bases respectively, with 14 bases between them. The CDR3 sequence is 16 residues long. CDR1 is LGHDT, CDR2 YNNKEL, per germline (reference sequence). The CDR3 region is CASSQDMRTRNNEQFF. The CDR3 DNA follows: TGTGCCAGCAGCCAAGACATGAGAACAAGAAACAATGAGCAGTTCTTC.

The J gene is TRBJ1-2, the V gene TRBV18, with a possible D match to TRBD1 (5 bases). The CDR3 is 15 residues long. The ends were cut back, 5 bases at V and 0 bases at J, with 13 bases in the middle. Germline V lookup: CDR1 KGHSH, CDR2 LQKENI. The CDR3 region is CASSEMGPTNYGYTF. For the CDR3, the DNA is TGTGCCAGCTCAGAGATGGGACCGACTAACTATGGCTACACCTTC.

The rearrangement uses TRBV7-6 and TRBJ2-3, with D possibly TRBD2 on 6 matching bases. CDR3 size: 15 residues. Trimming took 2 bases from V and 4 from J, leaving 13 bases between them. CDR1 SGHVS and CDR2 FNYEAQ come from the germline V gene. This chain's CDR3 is CASSLSGVVADTQYF. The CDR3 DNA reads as TGTGCCAGCAGCTTATCGGGGGTGGTGGCAGATACGCAGTATTTT.

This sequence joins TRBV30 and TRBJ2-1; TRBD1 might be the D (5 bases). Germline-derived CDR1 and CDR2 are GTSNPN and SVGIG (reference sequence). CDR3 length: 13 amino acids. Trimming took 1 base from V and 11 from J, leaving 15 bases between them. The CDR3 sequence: CAWSEQAAGQQFF. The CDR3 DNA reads TGTGCCTGGAGTGAACAGGCGGCCGGCCAGCAGTTCTTC.

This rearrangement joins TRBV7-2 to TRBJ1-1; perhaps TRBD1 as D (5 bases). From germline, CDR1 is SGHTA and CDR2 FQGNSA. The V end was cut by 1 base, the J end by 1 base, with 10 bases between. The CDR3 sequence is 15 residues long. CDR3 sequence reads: CASSLGGPTNTEAFF. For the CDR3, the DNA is TGTGCCAGCAGCTTAGGGGGACCGACGAACACTGAAGCTTTCTTT. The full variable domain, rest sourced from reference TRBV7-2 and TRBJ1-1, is GAGVSQSPSNKVTEKGKDVELRCDPISGHTALYWYRQSLGQGLEFLIYFQGNSAPDKSGLPSDRFSAERTGGSVSTLTIQRTQQEDSAVYLCASSLGGPTNTEAFFGQGTRLTVV.

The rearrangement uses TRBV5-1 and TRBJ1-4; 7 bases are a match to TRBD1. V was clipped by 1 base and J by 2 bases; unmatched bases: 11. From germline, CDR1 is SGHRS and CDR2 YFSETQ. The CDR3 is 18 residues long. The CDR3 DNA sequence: TGCGCCAGCAGCTTGCGCGCAGGGGGTGCCGCCACTAATGAAAAACTGTTTTTT. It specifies CASSLRAGGAATNEKLFF.

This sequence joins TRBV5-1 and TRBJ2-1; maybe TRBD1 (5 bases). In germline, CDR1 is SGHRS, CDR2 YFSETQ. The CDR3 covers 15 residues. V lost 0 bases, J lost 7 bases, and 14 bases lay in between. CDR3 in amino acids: CASSLDAGKWNEQFF. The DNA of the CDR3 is TGCGCCAGCAGCTTGGACGCAGGGAAATGGAATGAGCAGTTCTTC.

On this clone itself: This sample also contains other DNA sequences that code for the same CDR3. The CDR3 protein is CASSEVAGSYEQYF. CDR3 DNA sequence: TGTGCCAGCAGTGAAGTAGCGGGTTCCTACGAGCAGTACTTC. The chain links TRBV6-1 to TRBJ2-7, with TRBD2 identical over 7 bases. J was trimmed by 1 base and V by 1 base; bases with no gene match: 1. CDR1 is MNHNS and CDR2 is SASEGT in the germline V gene. The CDR3 is 14 amino acids.

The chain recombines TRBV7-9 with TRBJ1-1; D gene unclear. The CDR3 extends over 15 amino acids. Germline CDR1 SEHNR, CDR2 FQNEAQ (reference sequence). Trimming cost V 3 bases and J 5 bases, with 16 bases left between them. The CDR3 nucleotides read TGTGCCAGCAGCTTCCAGACCCCAAGGGCGACTGAAGCTTTCTTT. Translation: CASSFQTPRATEAFF. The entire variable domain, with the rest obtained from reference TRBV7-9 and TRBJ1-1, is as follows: DTGVSQNPRHKITKRGQNVTFRCDPISEHNRLYWYRQTLGQGPEFLTYFQNEAQLEKSRLLSDRFSAERPKGSFSTLEIQRTEQGDSAMYLCASSFQTPRATEAFFGQGTRLTVV.

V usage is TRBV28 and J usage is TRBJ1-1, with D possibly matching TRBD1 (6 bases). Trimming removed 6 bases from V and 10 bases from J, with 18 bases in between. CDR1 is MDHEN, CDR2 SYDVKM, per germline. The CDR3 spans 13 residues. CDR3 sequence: CASRIRQVRGAFF. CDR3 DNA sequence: TGTGCCAGCAGGATCCGACAGGTCCGTGGAGCTTTCTTT.

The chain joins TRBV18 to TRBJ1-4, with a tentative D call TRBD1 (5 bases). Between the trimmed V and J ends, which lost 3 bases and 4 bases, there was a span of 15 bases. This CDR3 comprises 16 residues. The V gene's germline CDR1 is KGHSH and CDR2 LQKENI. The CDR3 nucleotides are TGTGCCAGCTCACCGAGCCTGGGGACCCTTAATGAAAAACTGTTTTTT. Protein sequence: CASSPSLGTLNEKLFF.